This T cell receptor (beta chain) was found in a study of technical replicates of blood from a few donors. Data came from immunoSEQ multiplex PCR; TCRdb stores just in-frame clones and leaves some out. The sample contains almost 90,000 clones, about 94% of which appear only once. CDR1 is MNHEY, CDR2 SVGAGI, per germline. Trimming took 0 bases from V and 6 from J; bases not matched to a gene: 9. The CDR3 covers 16 residues. The material sequenced was T cells isolated from PBMCs. This sequence originates from a human donor in good health. The chain joins TRBV6-5 to TRBJ2-7; 9 positions match TRBD1. The CDR3 protein is CASSYSRGQGLTEQYF. The CDR3 nucleotides are TGTGCCAGCAGTTACTCGAGGGGACAGGGACTGACCGAGCAGTACTTC.